The sequence of this T cell receptor beta chain was determined in a study of monozygotic twins with inflammatory bowel disease. The study, taken as a whole, reports: Immunosuppressive treatment differences may have increased patient repertoire variability.

Researchers used roughly 3,800 ng of total RNA for each TCR library. TCRdb reprocessed the 5' RACE reads, with one entry per CDR3 protein and no DNA. The sample has about 440,000 distinct CDR3 sequences; the top ten hold approximately 2.4%. The CDR3 spans 14 residues. Germline-derived CDR1 and CDR2 are SEHNR and FQNEAQ (reference sequence). Details on this clonotype: Antigen unknown.

The receptor comes from a human donor with ulcerative colitis or Crohn's disease, or a healthy co-twin of an affected twin (not recorded which). This chain joins TRBV7-9 and TRBJ1-1. The sequenced sample was blood. The CDR3 is CASSFLQPNTEAFF.